Listed below are T cell receptor beta chains from one sample, sequenced in a study of cytomegalovirus exposure and HLA in healthy donors. Libraries were prepared by immunoSEQ multiplex PCR; TCRdb keeps only in-frame clonotypes and omits some of them. The sample lists 110,000 to 150,000 clones, roughly nine tenths seen once, with 0.6% to 0.8% in the top ten. The source material was PBMCs. The receptor set was obtained from a man aged 18 to 30 in good health and CMV-seronegative. Both conserved end residues are part of each CDR3. The order of the fields is V gene, clone size, D gene, J gene, CDR3 DNA, CDR3 protein. The D gene is left open where the match is weak. Size is stated for part of the rows, as once, few or many counts, or as a class when the clone is expanded.

v_gene: TRBV27; abundance: -; d_gene: TRBD2; j_gene: TRBJ2-5; CDR3nt: TGTGCCAGCAGCCGAGGGACTAGTGGAAAAGAGACCCAGTACTTC; CDR3aa: CASSRGTSGKETQYF
v_gene: TRBV9; abundance: once; d_gene: TRBD1; j_gene: TRBJ2-1; CDR3nt: TGTGCCAGCAGCGTAGACCCTGGACAGGCCGGGGTTGAGCAGTTCTTC; CDR3aa: CASSVDPGQAGVEQFF
v_gene: TRBV10-1; abundance: -; d_gene: -; j_gene: TRBJ2-1; CDR3nt: TGCGCCAGCAGTGAAGGGCTAGCGCCTTACAATGAGCAGTTCTTC; CDR3aa: CASSEGLAPYNEQFF
v_gene: TRBV7-9; abundance: -; d_gene: TRBD1; j_gene: TRBJ1-4; CDR3nt: TGTGCCAGCAGTCCAACAGGGGGCGCGGCTAATGAAAAACTGTTTTTT; CDR3aa: CASSPTGGAANEKLFF
v_gene: TRBV4-1; abundance: -; d_gene: -; j_gene: TRBJ2-1; CDR3nt: TGCGCCAGCAGCCAAGGACCCTTAAGGGAGAAAAACTACAATGAGCAGTTCTTC; CDR3aa: CASSQGPLREKNYNEQFF
v_gene: TRBV2; abundance: once; d_gene: TRBD1; j_gene: TRBJ2-5; CDR3nt: TGTGCCAGCAGCCCAGGACAGGGGCAGTGGAAGACCCAGTACTTC; CDR3aa: CASSPGQGQWKTQYF
v_gene: TRBV11-3; abundance: -; d_gene: -; j_gene: TRBJ1-1; CDR3nt: TGTGCCAGCAGCTTCGGGGGTATCGACACTGAAGCTTTCTTT; CDR3aa: CASSFGGIDTEAFF
v_gene: TRBV21-1; abundance: -; d_gene: -; j_gene: TRBJ1-1; CDR3nt: TGTGCCAGCAGCAAAGGACAGTTGAACACTGAAGCTTTCTTT; CDR3aa: CASSKGQLNTEAFF
v_gene: TRBV4-1; abundance: -; d_gene: -; j_gene: TRBJ2-7; CDR3nt: TGCGCCAGCAGCCAAGCGGGGTTTGGCGGGCGGGTCTCCTACGAGCAGTACTTC; CDR3aa: CASSQAGFGGRVSYEQYF
v_gene: TRBV10-3; abundance: -; d_gene: -; j_gene: TRBJ2-6; CDR3nt: TGTGCCATCAGAGATACAGGTCGGAGCTCTGGGGCCAACGTCCTGACTTTC; CDR3aa: CAIRDTGRSSGANVLTF
v_gene: TRBV7-9; abundance: few; d_gene: TRBD1; j_gene: TRBJ2-2; CDR3nt: TGTGCCAGCAGCTTAGAACAGGGGATCGGGGAGCTGTTTTTT; CDR3aa: CASSLEQGIGELFF
v_gene: TRBV7-2; abundance: -; d_gene: TRBD1; j_gene: TRBJ1-1; CDR3nt: TGTGCCAGCAGCCGCCGTACAGGGGCTGGGAACACTGAAGCTTTCTTT; CDR3aa: CASSRRTGAGNTEAFF
v_gene: TRBV25-1; abundance: -; d_gene: -; j_gene: TRBJ2-1; CDR3nt: TGTGCCAGCACCCCACCCGGTCCCAATGAGCAGTTCTTC; CDR3aa: CASTPPGPNEQFF